This TCR beta chain comes out of a study of blood T cell repertoires in COVID-19. In the study overall: Samples of COVID-19 (acute and convalescent) were obtained from the United States, Italy and Spain.

As processed by the authors: Amplifying reference gene primers gave estimates of nucleated cell counts. Data came from immunoSEQ multiplex PCR; TCRdb stores just in-frame clones and leaves some out. The DNA was the basis for D and trimming; V, J and clone size are from that table. The sample lists around 200,000 clones; about 87% were seen once. CDR3 length equals 15 residues. V was trimmed by 4 bases and J by 0 bases, leaving 13 bases between them. Germline values: CDR1 SGHTS, CDR2 YDEGEE. This clone was recorded once. This TCR derives from a man in his fifties or sixties who had recovered from COVID-19. Sequenced input: peripheral blood. J is TRBJ1-2 and V is TRBV5-8; the D gene is possibly TRBD1 (5 bases). The CDR3 sequence is CASSPQRGANYGYTF. The CDR3 coding sequence is TGTGCCAGCAGCCCCCAGCGGGGGGCTAACTATGGCTACACCTTC.